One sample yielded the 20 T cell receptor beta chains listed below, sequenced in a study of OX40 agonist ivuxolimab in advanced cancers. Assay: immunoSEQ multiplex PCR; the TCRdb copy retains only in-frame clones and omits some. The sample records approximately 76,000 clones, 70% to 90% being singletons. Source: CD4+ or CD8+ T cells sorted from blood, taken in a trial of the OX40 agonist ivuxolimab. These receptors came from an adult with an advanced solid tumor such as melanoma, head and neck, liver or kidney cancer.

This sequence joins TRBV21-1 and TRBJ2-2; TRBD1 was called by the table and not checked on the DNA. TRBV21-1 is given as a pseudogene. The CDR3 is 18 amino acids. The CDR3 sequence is CASSPPDRGPPETGELFF. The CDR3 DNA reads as TGTGCCAGCAGCCCCCCGGACAGGGGGCCTCCGGAGACCGGGGAGCTGTTTTTT.

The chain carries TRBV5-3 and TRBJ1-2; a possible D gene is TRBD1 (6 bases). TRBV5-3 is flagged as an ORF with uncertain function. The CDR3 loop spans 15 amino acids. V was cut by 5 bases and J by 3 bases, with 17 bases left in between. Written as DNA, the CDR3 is TGTGCCAGAAGGGAGAAGAGACAGGTTTACTATGGCTACACCTTC. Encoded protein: CARREKRQVYYGYTF.

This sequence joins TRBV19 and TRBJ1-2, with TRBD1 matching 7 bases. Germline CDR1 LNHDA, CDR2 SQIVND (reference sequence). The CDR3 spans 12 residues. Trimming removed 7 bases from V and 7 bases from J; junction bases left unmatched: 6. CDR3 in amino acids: CASTSTGTGYTF. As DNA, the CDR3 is TGTGCCAGTACCTCGACAGGGACTGGCTACACCTTC.

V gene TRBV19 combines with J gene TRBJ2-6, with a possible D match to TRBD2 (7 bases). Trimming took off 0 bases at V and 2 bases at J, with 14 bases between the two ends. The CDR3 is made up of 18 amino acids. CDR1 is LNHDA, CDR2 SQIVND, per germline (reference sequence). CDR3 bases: TGTGCCAGTAGTATAGAGAGAAACGGGGGGCCTGGGGCCAACGTCCTGACTTTC. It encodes CASSIERNGGPGANVLTF.

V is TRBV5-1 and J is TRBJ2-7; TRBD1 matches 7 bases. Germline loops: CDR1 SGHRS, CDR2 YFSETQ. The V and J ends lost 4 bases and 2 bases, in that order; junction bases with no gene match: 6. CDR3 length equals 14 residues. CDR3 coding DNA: TGCGCCAGCAGCCCGGGACAGAAGACCTACGAGCAGTACTTC. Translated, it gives CASSPGQKTYEQYF.

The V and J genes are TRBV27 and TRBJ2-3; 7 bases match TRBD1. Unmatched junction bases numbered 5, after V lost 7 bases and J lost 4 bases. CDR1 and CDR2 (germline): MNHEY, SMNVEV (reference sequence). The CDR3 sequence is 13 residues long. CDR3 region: CASKIQGADTQYF. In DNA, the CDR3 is TGTGCCAGCAAAATTCAGGGGGCAGATACGCAGTATTTT.

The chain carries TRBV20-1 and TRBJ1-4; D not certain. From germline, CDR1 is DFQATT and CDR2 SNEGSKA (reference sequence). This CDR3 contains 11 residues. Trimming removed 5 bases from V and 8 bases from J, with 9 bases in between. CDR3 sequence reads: CSALSQEKLFF. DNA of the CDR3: TGCAGTGCTCTTTCCCAGGAAAAACTGTTTTTT.

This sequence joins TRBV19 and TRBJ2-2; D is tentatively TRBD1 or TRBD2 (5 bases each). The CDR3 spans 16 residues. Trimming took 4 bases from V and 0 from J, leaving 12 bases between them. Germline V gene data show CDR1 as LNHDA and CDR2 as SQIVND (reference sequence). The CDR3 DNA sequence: TGTGCCAGTAGTACCACCGGGGCCCCGAACACCGGGGAGCTGTTTTTT. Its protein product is CASSTTGAPNTGELFF. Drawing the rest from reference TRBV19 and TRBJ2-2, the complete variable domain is DGGITQSPKYLFRKEGQNVTLSCEQNLNHDAMYWYRQDPGQGLRLIYYSQIVNDFQKGDIAEGYSVSREKKESFPLTVTSAQKNPTAFYLCASSTTGAPNTGELFFGEGSRLTVL.

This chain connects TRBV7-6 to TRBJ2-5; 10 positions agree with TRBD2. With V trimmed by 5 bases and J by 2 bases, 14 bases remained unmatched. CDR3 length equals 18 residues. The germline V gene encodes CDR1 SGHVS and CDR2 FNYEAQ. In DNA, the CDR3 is TGTGCCAGCAGCCAACGGACCCCCGGGACTAGCGTTCAAGAGACCCAGTACTTC. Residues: CASSQRTPGTSVQETQYF.

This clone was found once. CDR3 in amino acids: CASSDHRGEYTGELFF. Here the CDR3 DNA reads TGTGCCAGCAGCGATCACAGGGGCGAATACACCGGGGAGCTGTTTTTT. The chain couples TRBV5-6 to TRBJ2-2, with 7 bases fitting TRBD1. The CDR3 sequence is 16 residues long. V was pared by 4 bases and J by 3 bases, with 9 bases of the junction left unmatched. Per germline, CDR1 SGHDT and CDR2 YYEEEE.

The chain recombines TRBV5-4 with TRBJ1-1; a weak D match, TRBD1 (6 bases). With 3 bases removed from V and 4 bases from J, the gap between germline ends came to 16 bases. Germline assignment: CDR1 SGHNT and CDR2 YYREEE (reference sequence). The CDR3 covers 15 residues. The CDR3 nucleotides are TGTGCCAGCAGCTCCTTGGGGGGCTGGAGCACTGAAGCTTTCTTT. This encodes CASSSLGGWSTEAFF.

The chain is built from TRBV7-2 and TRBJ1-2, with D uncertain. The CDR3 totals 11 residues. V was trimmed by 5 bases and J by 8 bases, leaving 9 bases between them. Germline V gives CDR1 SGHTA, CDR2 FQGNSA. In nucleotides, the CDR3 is TGTGCCAGCAGCCAAGGTGACGGCTACACCTTC. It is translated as CASSQGDGYTF.

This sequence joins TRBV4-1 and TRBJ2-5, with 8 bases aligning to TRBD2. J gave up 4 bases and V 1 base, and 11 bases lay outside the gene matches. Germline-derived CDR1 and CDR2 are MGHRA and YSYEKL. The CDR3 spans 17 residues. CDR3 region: CASSQGLGPGGRETQYF. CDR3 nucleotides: TGCGCCAGCAGCCAAGGACTAGGACCGGGGGGGCGAGAGACCCAGTACTTC.

The CDR3 sequence: CASKTEWTGRAFF. Written as DNA, the CDR3 is TGTGCCAGCAAGACCGAGTGGACCGGCAGGGCTTTCTTT. V is TRBV7-9 and J is TRBJ1-1; D remains ambiguous. In germline, CDR1 is SEHNR, CDR2 FQNEAQ (reference sequence). V was cut by 7 bases and J by 11 bases, with 20 bases left in between. This CDR3 comprises 13 residues.

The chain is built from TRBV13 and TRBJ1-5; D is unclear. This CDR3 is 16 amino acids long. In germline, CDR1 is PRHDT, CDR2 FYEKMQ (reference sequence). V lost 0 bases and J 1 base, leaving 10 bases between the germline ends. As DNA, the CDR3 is TGTGCCAGCAGCTTAGGGGGAGGTAGCAGCAATCAGCCCCAGCATTTT. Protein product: CASSLGGGSSNQPQHF. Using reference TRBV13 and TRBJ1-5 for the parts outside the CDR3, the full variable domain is AAGVIQSPRHLIKEKRETATLKCYPIPRHDTVYWYQQGPGQDPQFLISFYEKMQSDKGSIPDRFSAQQFSDYHSELNMSSLELGDSALYFCASSLGGGSSNQPQHFGDGTRLSIL.

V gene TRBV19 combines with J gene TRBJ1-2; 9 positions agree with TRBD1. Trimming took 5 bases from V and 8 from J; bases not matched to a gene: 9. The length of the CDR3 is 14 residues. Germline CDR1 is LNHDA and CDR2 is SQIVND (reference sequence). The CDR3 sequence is CASSGLQGAGGYTF. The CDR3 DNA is TGTGCCAGTAGTGGTTTACAGGGGGCAGGGGGCTACACCTTC.

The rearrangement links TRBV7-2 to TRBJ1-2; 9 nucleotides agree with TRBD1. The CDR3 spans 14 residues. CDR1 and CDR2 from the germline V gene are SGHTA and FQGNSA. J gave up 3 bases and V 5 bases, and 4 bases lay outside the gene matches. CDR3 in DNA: TGTGCCAGCAGCGTACAGGGGGCTGACTATGGCTACACCTTC. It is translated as CASSVQGADYGYTF.

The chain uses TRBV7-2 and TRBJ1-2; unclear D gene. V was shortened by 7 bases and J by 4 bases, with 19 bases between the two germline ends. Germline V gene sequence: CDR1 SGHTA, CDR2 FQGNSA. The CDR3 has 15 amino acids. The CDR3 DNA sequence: TGTGCCAGCAACCTCTACTCGGCCTCCTCCTATGGCTACACCTTC. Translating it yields CASNLYSASSYGYTF.

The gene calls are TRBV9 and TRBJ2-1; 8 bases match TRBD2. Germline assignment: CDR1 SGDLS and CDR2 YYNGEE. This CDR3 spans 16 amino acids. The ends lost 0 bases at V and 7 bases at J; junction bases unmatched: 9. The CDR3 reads CASSVASAGGSNEQFF. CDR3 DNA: TGTGCCAGCAGCGTAGCTTCGGCGGGGGGCTCTAATGAGCAGTTCTTC.

The CDR3 nucleotides are TGTGCCAGTAGTGACAACAGGGCTCTAGGTACTGAAGCTTTCTTT. It yields the protein CASSDNRALGTEAFF. The chain employs TRBV19 and TRBJ1-1; tentative D call: TRBD1 (6 bases). V was pared by 5 bases and J by 5 bases, with 18 bases between. This CDR3 spans 15 amino acids. Germline V CDR1 and CDR2: LNHDA, SQIVND (reference sequence).